The next 16 T cell receptor beta chains were all read from a single sample in a study of shared clonotypes between healthy human individuals. Only in-frame clones appear in the TCRdb table, and some are missing; sequencing was by immunoSEQ multiplex PCR. The sample holds 2,500,000 or so clones, 85% to 95% seen once. The specimen sequenced was naive CD4+ T cells sorted from blood. Subset of the sample: CD45RA+ positively selected. The receptors here all came from a young man in good health.

The chain employs TRBV10-2 and TRBJ2-3; D gene uncertain. Trimming pared 9 bases from V and 2 bases from J, leaving 9 bases between. Germline values: CDR1 WSHSY, CDR2 SAAADI. This CDR3 contains 12 residues. The CDR3 loop reads CASRHYTDTQYF. CDR3 bases: TGCGCCAGTCGACATTACACAGATACGCAGTATTTT.

The chain carries TRBV2 and TRBJ2-7; the match to TRBD2 covers 8 bases. The CDR3 consists of 15 residues. The V segment lost 4 bases and the J segment 6 bases; nucleotides outside the gene matches: 11. Germline V lookup: CDR1 SNHLY, CDR2 FYNNEI. CDR3 sequence: CASSVSRGGLTEQYF. The CDR3 nucleotides read TGTGCCAGCAGTGTATCCCGGGGGGGCCTAACCGAGCAGTACTTC.

Concerning this clone itself: This sample also contains other DNA sequences that code for the same CDR3. This chain connects TRBV9 to TRBJ1-3, with a weak D call TRBD1 (6 bases). Germline CDR1 is SGDLS and CDR2 is YYNGEE. The CDR3 covers 14 residues. Trimming took off 4 bases at V and 3 bases at J, with 11 bases between the two ends. The DNA of the CDR3 is TGTGCCAGCAGCCCGACAGGTTTTGGAAACACCATATATTTT. Its translation: CASSPTGFGNTIYF. The full variable domain, with the rest looked up from reference TRBV9 and TRBJ1-3, is DSGVTQTPKHLITATGQRVTLRCSPRSGDLSVYWYQQSLDQGLQFLIQYYNGEERAKGNILERFSAQQFPDLHSELNLSSLELGDSALYFCASSPTGFGNTIYFGEGSWLTVV.

This chain joins TRBV5-1 and TRBJ2-5, with 14 positions matching TRBD2. This CDR3 has 16 residues. Germline-derived CDR1 and CDR2 are SGHRS and YFSETQ. Germline trimming cut 10 bases from V and 5 bases from J; bases unmatched to any gene: 13. DNA of the CDR3: TGCGCCGGCTCCTCGGGACTAGCGGGAGCGGGGGAGACCCAGTACTTC. It translates to CAGSSGLAGAGETQYF.

CDR3 nucleotides: TGTGCCAGCAGCTTTCGATTTGACCTGAACACTGAAGCTTTCTTT. Amino acids: CASSFRFDLNTEAFF. This chain links TRBV7-9 with TRBJ1-1; D is ambiguous. Trimming removed 3 bases at V and 0 bases at J, with 11 bases between. This CDR3 contains 15 residues. Germline loops: CDR1 SEHNR, CDR2 FQNEAQ (reference sequence).

The V gene is TRBV6-1, the J gene TRBJ1-6; tentative D call: TRBD1 (6 bases). CDR3 size: 13 residues. Germline V gene lookup returns CDR1 MNHNS and CDR2 SASEGT. V was clipped by 6 bases and J by 9 bases, with 12 bases between them. Here the CDR3 DNA reads TGTGCCAGCAGAGCACAGGGACTTTCACCCCTCCACTTT. It translates to CASRAQGLSPLHF.

The chain joins TRBV28 to TRBJ1-2; D call uncertain. This CDR3 spans 14 amino acids. CDR1 is MDHEN and CDR2 is SYDVKM in the germline V gene. The germline V and J ends were trimmed by 3 bases and 8 bases, with 16 bases remaining between them. The CDR3 protein is CASSLVGGLGGYTF. The CDR3 DNA follows: TGTGCCAGCAGTTTGGTTGGAGGATTGGGGGGCTACACCTTC.

As regards this clone: The sample carries other DNA sequences with the same CDR3. The rearrangement uses TRBV5-4 and TRBJ2-3; D call uncertain. The CDR3 is 13 residues long. V lost 2 bases and J lost 2, with 6 bases in between. From germline, CDR1 is SGHNT and CDR2 YYREEE (reference sequence). CDR3 in DNA: TGTGCCAGCAGCTTTCCCTCCACAGATACGCAGTATTTT. It codes for CASSFPSTDTQYF.

The V call is TRBV4-1, the J call TRBJ2-1; D may be TRBD1 or TRBD2 (6 bases each). The ends were cut back, 3 bases at V and 10 bases at J, with 16 bases in the middle. This CDR3 is built from 14 residues. Germline V gene sequence: CDR1 MGHRA, CDR2 YSYEKL. The CDR3 spells CASSQEGVALEQFF. The CDR3 DNA reads as TGCGCCAGCAGCCAGGAGGGGGTGGCGCTAGAGCAGTTCTTC.

The V gene is TRBV7-2, the J gene TRBJ2-7, with D possibly TRBD2 on 7 matching bases. Germline V CDR1 and CDR2: SGHTA, FQGNSA. The CDR3 loop spans 14 amino acids. The germline V and J ends were trimmed by 2 bases and 3 bases, with 11 bases remaining between them. The CDR3 sequence is CASSLWGGGYEQYF. The CDR3 nucleotides read TGTGCCAGCAGCTTATGGGGAGGGGGCTACGAGCAGTACTTC.

The chain carries TRBV6-1 and TRBJ1-5; possible D gene TRBD1, 5 bases. This CDR3 comprises 13 residues. Germline values: CDR1 MNHNS, CDR2 SASEGT. Trimming shortened V by 10 bases and J by 4 bases, and 14 bases separated the two germline ends. Written as DNA, the CDR3 is TGTGCCATCAGGGCCGCGGATAATCAGCCCCAGCATTTT. It specifies CAIRAADNQPQHF.

The chain recombines TRBV14 with TRBJ2-7; 14 bases fit TRBD2. This CDR3 has 21 residues. In germline, CDR1 is SGHDN, CDR2 FVKESK. V lost 3 bases to trimming and J lost 2 bases; unmatched junction nucleotides: 18. CDR3 in DNA: TGTGCCAGCAGCCACCCCTCTGTAGGGACTAGCGGGAGATGGGGAGCCTACGAGCAGTACTTC. This encodes CASSHPSVGTSGRWGAYEQYF.

J is TRBJ1-2 and V is TRBV5-1; TRBD1 matches 8 bases. CDR3 size: 18 residues. V lost 4 bases to trimming and J lost 0 bases; unmatched junction nucleotides: 14. CDR1 and CDR2 from the germline V gene are SGHRS and YFSETQ. The CDR3 sequence is CASSPTAQGARANYGYTF. CDR3 bases: TGCGCCAGCAGCCCGACCGCCCAGGGGGCCAGAGCTAACTATGGCTACACCTTC.

This clone was recorded a few times. This rearrangement joins TRBV7-9 to TRBJ1-5; weak D call: TRBD1 (5 bases). Germline loops: CDR1 SEHNR, CDR2 FQNEAQ (reference sequence). V was shortened by 5 bases and J by 0 bases, with 8 bases between the two germline ends. The CDR3 spans 14 residues. The CDR3 region is CASSVDSSNQPQHF. As DNA, the CDR3 is TGTGCCAGCAGCGTAGACAGTAGCAATCAGCCCCAGCATTTT.

The chain carries TRBV30 and TRBJ2-5; D gene unclear. TRBJ2-7 explains the end of the DNA better; the J call may be wrong. The CDR3 is made up of 12 amino acids. From germline, CDR1 is GTSNPN and CDR2 SVGIG (reference sequence). The CDR3 nucleotides read TGTGCCTGTTTGGTTCGGACCTACGAGCAGTACTTC. This encodes CACLVRTYEQYF.

The chain couples TRBV7-2 to TRBJ1-2; D is ambiguous. V was shortened by 5 bases and J by 2 bases, with 18 bases between the two germline ends. CDR3 length: 16 residues. Germline V gene lookup returns CDR1 SGHTA and CDR2 FQGNSA. CDR3 residues: CASSPGRERVNYGYTF. The CDR3, as DNA: TGTGCCAGCAGCCCAGGACGGGAGAGGGTAAACTATGGCTACACCTTC.